Listed below are T cell receptor beta chains from one sample, sequenced in a study of blood T cell repertoires in COVID-19. This table comes from immunoSEQ multiplex PCR, and its TCRdb copy is limited to in-frame clones, with some not included. The data hold around 220,000 clones, with 80% to 90% observed a single time. The sample taken for sequencing was peripheral blood. The receptors shown here come from a young man with active or convalescent COVID-19. The CDR3 runs from the conserved cysteine through the conserved F or W. D genes are given only for firm matches.

cdr3_aa d_call j_call v_call
CASSDDRAGIQYF TRBD1 TRBJ2-4 TRBV2
CASSDGQGEYEQFF TRBD1 TRBJ2-1 TRBV2
CASSQPSTWTDFIYGYTF NA TRBJ1-2 TRBV4-2
CASSYSDTGELFF NA TRBJ2-2 TRBV12-3/TRBV12-4
CASSRVLSSEQYF NA TRBJ2-7 TRBV18
CATSGDRGTDTQYF TRBD1 TRBJ2-3 TRBV24-1
CASSPAGGPGNTIYF TRBD1 TRBJ1-3 TRBV9
CASSLASGNNEQFF TRBD2 TRBJ2-1 TRBV5-4
CASLPLRDEQFF NA TRBJ2-1 TRBV21-1
CASSPGLMEIDEQYF NA TRBJ2-7 TRBV5-1
CASSSLQGTNEKLFF TRBD1 TRBJ1-4 TRBV27
CASSPGGAYSYEQYF NA TRBJ2-7 TRBV6-5
CASSYQQGGQETQYF TRBD1 TRBJ2-5 TRBV14
CASRLGAYEQYF NA TRBJ2-7 TRBV5-1
CSVRQGDEKLFF NA TRBJ1-4 TRBV29-1
CASSTGLAGGEQYF TRBD2 TRBJ2-7 TRBV5-6
CASSIGPGTGETFPYNEQFF TRBD1 TRBJ2-1 TRBV19
CASSELGQSTDTQYF TRBD1 TRBJ2-3 TRBV28
CASSSTPGGSFYEQYF TRBD2 TRBJ2-7 TRBV2
CASRKLAADTEELFF TRBD2 TRBJ2-2 TRBV2
CASSPIPQGAHYGYTF TRBD1 TRBJ1-2 TRBV28
CASSWLAGNYNEQFF TRBD2 TRBJ2-1 TRBV5-5
CASSPRVNNEKLFF NA TRBJ1-4 TRBV7-8
CATSTSDTQYF NA TRBJ2-3 TRBV24-1
CASSPWPGNTGELFF NA TRBJ2-2 TRBV27
CASSILIESGLQQYF NA TRBJ2-7 TRBV6-5
CASSIILQGGSKITQPQHF TRBD1 TRBJ1-5 TRBV19
CASGKLAGVSGELFF TRBD2 TRBJ2-2 TRBV6-5
CASSADRGVNTEAFF TRBD1 TRBJ1-1 TRBV9
CATSGQGSVNEQFF TRBD1 TRBJ2-1 TRBV24-1
CASSSGRFLTGDMNTEAFF TRBD1 TRBJ1-1 TRBV11-2
CASSIVRQATGGYTF NA TRBJ1-2 TRBV19
CAWTVSTGGAYNEQFF TRBD2 TRBJ2-1 TRBV30
CASSLFGGSSYEQYF NA TRBJ2-7 TRBV5-1
CASMWSFGQPQHF NA TRBJ1-5 TRBV19
CAWSVRRVNQPQHF NA TRBJ1-5 TRBV30